The next 17 T cell receptor beta chains were all read from a single sample in a study of patients and donors after allogeneic stem cell transplantation (dated by TCRdb to about 2020). Receptors were amplified or captured by RT-PCR. The sample was run on a NextSeq 550. The raw public reads went through TCRdb reprocessing: fastp at Q25, MiXCR clone calling, in-frame beta chains kept. A single entry per CDR3 protein holds the most common genes and DNA from its merged rows. This sample lists about 57,000 distinct CDR3 sequences; about an eighth were detected once. The ten largest account for approximately 32% of the sample. Sequenced sample: blood, either unsorted or a sorted T cell fraction (not recorded which). These receptors were obtained from a human donor who was either an allogeneic HSCT recipient or a stem cell or donor lymphocyte infusion donor (not recorded which). It is not recorded whose cells these are; they may come from a transplant donor.

The chain uses TRBV2 and TRBJ1-4, with 7 nucleotides matching TRBD1. This CDR3 has 15 residues. Germline V gene data show CDR1 as SNHLY and CDR2 as FYNNEI. Germline trimming cut 8 bases from V and 7 bases from J; bases unmatched to any gene: 13. The CDR3 region has the DNA TGTGCCAGCCGAAAGGAGGGGGCCTTATTTGAAAAACTGTTTTTT. Translating it yields CASRKEGALFEKLFF.

This clonotype was observed a handful of times. V usage is TRBV11-1 and J usage is TRBJ2-5; perhaps TRBD2 as D (5 bases). The CDR3 loop spans 14 amino acids. Trimming removed 4 bases at V and 3 bases at J, with 12 bases between. CDR1 is SGHAT, CDR2 FQDESV, per germline (reference sequence). The CDR3 spells CASSSPRGEETQYF. The CDR3 bases are TGTGCCAGCAGCTCCCCCCGGGGAGAAGAGACCCAGTACTTC.

The rearrangement links TRBV7-6 to TRBJ2-1; TRBD2 is a possible D gene (5 bases). The V end was cut by 5 bases, the J end by 0 bases, with 20 bases between. The CDR3 has 18 amino acids. Germline V gene lookup returns CDR1 SGHVS and CDR2 FNYEAQ. The DNA for the CDR3 is TGTGCCAGCAGCCCGAGCGGTTGGAGCCAACTCTCCTACAATGAGCAGTTCTTC. Amino acid sequence: CASSPSGWSQLSYNEQFF. Complete variable domain (other parts from reference TRBV7-6 and TRBJ2-1): GAGVSQSPRYKVTKRGQDVALRCDPISGHVSLYWYRQALGQGPEFLTYFNYEAQQDKSGLPNDRFSAERPEGSISTLTIQRTEQRDSAMYRCASSPSGWSQLSYNEQFFGPGTRLTVL.

This clonotype has at least ten counts. The chain employs TRBV20-1 and TRBJ2-7; no clear D gene. CDR1 and CDR2 (germline): DFQATT, SNEGSKA (reference sequence). The CDR3 covers 11 residues. Between the trimmed V and J ends, which lost 4 bases and 4 bases, there was a span of 8 bases. The CDR3 DNA reads as TGCAGTGCTACCACAGAGTACGAGCAGTACTTC. It yields the protein CSATTEYEQYF.

The V call is TRBV18, the J call TRBJ1-2; D is possibly TRBD1 (6 bases). Germline loops: CDR1 KGHSH, CDR2 LQKENI. The CDR3 consists of 16 residues. The V end was cut by 6 bases, the J end by 0 bases, with 17 bases between. CDR3 residues: CASSLTPGHTNYGYTF. The CDR3 region has the DNA TGTGCCAGCTCCCTTACACCGGGACATACTAACTATGGCTACACCTTC.

The chain uses TRBV11-2 and TRBJ1-1; a weak D match, TRBD1 (6 bases). In germline, CDR1 is SGHAT, CDR2 FQNNGV. The CDR3 extends over 14 amino acids. Trimming removed 1 base from V and 5 bases from J, with 11 bases in between. CDR3 sequence: CASSLGTGATEAFF. The CDR3 DNA sequence: TGTGCCAGCAGCTTAGGGACGGGGGCGACTGAAGCTTTCTTT.

Only a few counts were recorded for this clonotype. The chain is built from TRBV18 and TRBJ1-5, with a possible D match to TRBD1 (6 bases). V gave up 2 bases and J gave up 2 bases, with 13 bases separating them. CDR3 size: 16 residues. Germline V gives CDR1 KGHSH, CDR2 LQKENI. CDR3 coding DNA: TGTGCCAGCTCACCAGCAGGGGAGAGAGGCAATCAGCCCCAGCATTTT. It encodes CASSPAGERGNQPQHF.

V and J are TRBV6-2 or TRBV6-3 and TRBJ2-1; 8 nucleotides agree with TRBD2. The V and J ends lost 1 base and 4 bases, in that order; junction bases with no gene match: 6. Germline-derived CDR1 and CDR2 are MNHEY and SVGEGT. This CDR3 has 16 amino acids. The DNA for the CDR3 is TGTGCCAGCAGTTACTGGCTAGCGGGCCATTACAATGAGCAGTTCTTC. Translation: CASSYWLAGHYNEQFF.

In its sample, this clonotype was seen many times. The chain joins TRBV12-3 or TRBV12-4 to TRBJ1-3; TRBD1 matches 7 bases. CDR3 size: 14 residues. The trim removed 6 bases at V and 4 bases at J, leaving 6 bases unmatched. The CDR3 DNA sequence: TGTGCCAGCAGCCCGACAGGGAGGGGAAACACCATATATTTT. This gives the protein CASSPTGRGNTIYF.

With respect to this clonotype: A junction end diverges from the germline sequence, so it may reflect a read error. CDR3 nucleotide sequence: TGTGCCAGCTCCCTTGGCAGGGAAGATCACCCCAACTATTGCTACACCTTC. It codes for CASSLGREDHPNYCYTF. The chain combines TRBV12-3 or TRBV12-4 with TRBJ1-2; possibly TRBD1 for D (5 bases). The CDR3 is 17 residues long.

This clonotype was counted at least ten times. V gene TRBV27 combines with J gene TRBJ1-2, with D possibly TRBD1 on 6 matching bases. Germline V lookup: CDR1 MNHEY, CDR2 SMNVEV (reference sequence). V lost 5 bases to trimming and J lost 7 bases, with 14 bases between them. The CDR3 contains 13 residues. The CDR3 region is CASSRPDRFGYTF. CDR3 DNA sequence: TGTGCCAGCAGTCGCCCTGACAGGTTTGGCTACACCTTC.

This clonotype has at least ten counts. The rearrangement joins TRBV29-1 to TRBJ1-1; TRBD1 might be the D (5 bases). CDR3 length equals 13 residues. Per germline, CDR1 SQVTM and CDR2 ANQGSEA. The V gene lost 4 bases and the J gene lost 6 bases, with 15 bases spanning the gap. CDR3 bases: TGCAGCGTTGGGGGGGGACTCTGGGCTGAAGCTTTCTTT. Its translation is CSVGGGLWAEAFF. Using reference TRBV29-1 and TRBJ1-1 for the parts outside the CDR3, the full variable domain is SAVISQKPSRDICQRGTSLTIQCQVDSQVTMMFWYRQQPGQSLTLIATANQGSEATYESGFVIDKFPISRPNLTFSTLTVSNMSPEDSSIYLCSVGGGLWAEAFFGQGTRLTVV.

This clonotype was observed a few times. This chain joins TRBV12-3 or TRBV12-4 and TRBJ1-5, with TRBD1 matching over 11 bases. The CDR3 consists of 18 residues. Losses at the gene ends were 6 bases for V and 7 bases for J; bases not matched to a gene: 17. CDR3: CASSAEEETGTGGQPQHF. The CDR3 region has the DNA TGTGCCAGCAGCGCCGAAGAAGAAACCGGGACAGGGGGACAGCCCCAGCATTTT.

This clonotype has more than one count but fewer than ten. The V call is TRBV10-3, the J call TRBJ2-1; no clear D. The CDR3 runs to 15 residues. Germline lookup yields CDR1 ENHRY and CDR2 SYGVKD. Trimming took 6 bases from V and 4 from J, leaving 16 bases between them. The CDR3 DNA reads TGTGCCATCAGGGAACTTGCGATAGGGTACAATGAGCAGTTCTTC. Protein product: CAIRELAIGYNEQFF.

In its sample, this clonotype ranks as medium-sized. The rearrangement uses TRBV5-1 and TRBJ1-3, with D hard to call. This CDR3 comprises 14 residues. V gave up 0 bases and J gave up 4 bases, with 8 bases separating them. Germline V gene data show CDR1 as SGHRS and CDR2 as YFSETQ. The CDR3 region is CASSLAGEGNTIYF. The CDR3 DNA is TGCGCCAGCAGCTTGGCTGGGGAAGGAAACACCATATATTTT. Based on the CDR3 plus reference TRBV5-1 and TRBJ1-3, the full variable domain is KAGVTQTPRYLIKTRGQQVTLSCSPISGHRSVSWYQQTPGQGLQFLFEYFSETQRNKGNFPGRFSGRQFSNSRSEMNVSTLELGDSALYLCASSLAGEGNTIYFGEGSWLTVV.

This clonotype was seen a few times. The chain has TRBV6-5 and TRBJ2-2; the D gene is possibly TRBD2 (5 bases). The CDR3 runs to 15 residues. V was trimmed by 5 bases and J by 4 bases, leaving 14 bases between them. Per germline, CDR1 MNHEY and CDR2 SVGAGI. CDR3 bases: TGTGCCAGCAGTCCCCCGGACTTACCCACCGGGGAGCTGTTTTTT. This translates into CASSPPDLPTGELFF.

This clonotype occurred a few times. V gene TRBV7-2 combines with J gene TRBJ2-1; 8 bases line up with TRBD2. Trimming took 5 bases from V and 4 from J; bases not matched to a gene: 10. The germline V gene has CDR1 SGHTA and CDR2 FQGNSA. CDR3 length: 16 amino acids. CDR3 bases: TGTGCCAGCAGCGACGAGCGGGAGTGGTCGTACAATGAGCAGTTCTTC. Its protein product is CASSDEREWSYNEQFF.